The clone carrying this T cell receptor (beta chain) has a single count. The same CDR3 also results from other DNA sequences found in this sample. This entry comes from a study of control samples from healthy donors and cancer patients. Profiled with immunoSEQ multiplex PCR; TCRdb holds only in-frame clones, not every one. Here the sample spans fewer than 200,000 clones, roughly 94% being singletons. The origin of this receptor is a man aged 60-69 years with colorectal cancer. The material sequenced was PBMCs.

The CDR3 protein is CASSLGSSGNTIYF. The CDR3 nucleotides are TGTGCCAGCAGCTTAGGCAGCTCTGGAAACACCATATATTTT. J is TRBJ1-3 and V is TRBV11-2; D remains ambiguous. CDR1 is SGHAT and CDR2 is FQNNGV in the germline V gene. The CDR3 loop spans 14 amino acids. V was trimmed by 1 base and J by 0 bases, leaving 4 bases between them.